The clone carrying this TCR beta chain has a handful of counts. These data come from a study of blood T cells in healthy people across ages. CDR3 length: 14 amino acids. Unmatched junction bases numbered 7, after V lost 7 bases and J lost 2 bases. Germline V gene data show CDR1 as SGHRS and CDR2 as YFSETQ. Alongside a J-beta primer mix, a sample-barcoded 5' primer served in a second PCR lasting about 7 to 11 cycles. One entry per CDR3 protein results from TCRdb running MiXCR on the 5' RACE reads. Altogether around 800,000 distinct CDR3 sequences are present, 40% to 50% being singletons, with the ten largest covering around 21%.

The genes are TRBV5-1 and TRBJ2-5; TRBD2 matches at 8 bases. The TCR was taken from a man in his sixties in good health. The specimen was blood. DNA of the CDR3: TGCGCCAGCGAACCGGGACTAGGGCAAGAGACCCAGTACTTC. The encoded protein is CASEPGLGQETQYF. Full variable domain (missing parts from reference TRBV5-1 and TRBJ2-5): KAGVTQTPRYLIKTRGQQVTLSCSPISGHRSVSWYQQTPGQGLQFLFEYFSETQRNKGNFPGRFSGRQFSNSRSEMNVSTLELGDSALYLCASEPGLGQETQYFGPGTRLLVL.